This T cell receptor beta chain comes out of a study of PD-L1 blockade in urothelial cancer. The CDR3 is 12 amino acids. Trimming removed 3 bases from V and 6 bases from J, with 9 bases in between. CDR1 and CDR2 from the germline V gene are SGHDN and FVKESK. Clones were read by immunoSEQ multiplex PCR, and TCRdb kept only the in-frame ones, dropping some. The repertoire holds 60,000 to 70,000 clones, with roughly 79% as singletons. Time point meaning: pretreatment peripheral blood. The clonotype comes from a man in his 70s with urothelial cancer. The chain employs TRBV14 and TRBJ2-7; no firm D call. The material sequenced was PBMCs, taken around atezolizumab (anti-PD-L1) treatment. CDR3 bases: TGTGCCAGCAGCCATCCTCGCGGCGAGCAGTACTTC. This sequence encodes CASSHPRGEQYF.